These 25 T cell receptor beta chains share one sample of origin, sequenced in a study of T cells in Graves' hyperthyroidism and ophthalmopathy. Amplification targeted TCR beta CDR3 regions from RNA transcripts. In the first-round RT-PCR of the TCR CDR3, the HTBI primer set was used. In TCRdb, the multiplex PCR reads were re-called with MiXCR into one record per CDR3 protein. The sample contains more than 500,000 distinct CDR3 sequences, about 16% of which appear only once. Sequenced input: blood. These receptors were taken from a woman aged 25 to 39 with Graves' ophthalmopathy.

This clonotype was counted a few times. A clone one base away is much larger, so this may be a read error. The gene calls are TRBV13 and TRBJ2-3; TRBD2 agrees at 12 bases. CDR3 length: 18 amino acids. The germline gives CDR1 PRHDT, CDR2 FYEKMQ (reference sequence). The CDR3 here is CAGSLVLAGGPTTDTQYF. The CDR3 DNA sequence: TGTGCCGGCAGCTTAGTACTAGCGGGAGGACCGACCACAGATACGCAGTATTTT.

This clonotype was observed many times. The chain combines TRBV20-1 with TRBJ2-2; 8 bases map to TRBD2. V was clipped by 2 bases and J by 5 bases; unmatched bases: 4. Germline V CDR1 and CDR2: DFQATT, SNEGSKA (reference sequence). This CDR3 contains 14 residues. CDR3 loop: CSARLIAGTGELFF. CDR3 in DNA: TGCAGTGCTAGACTTATAGCGGGAACCGGGGAGCTGTTTTTT.

This clonotype was counted many times. The chain uses TRBV11-2 and TRBJ2-1; no clear D. Germline lookup yields CDR1 SGHAT and CDR2 FQNNGV. With 3 bases removed from V and 4 bases from J, the gap between germline ends came to 13 bases. The CDR3 spans 15 residues. The CDR3 protein is CASSFPQFAYNEQFF. The CDR3 nucleotides read TGTGCCAGCAGCTTCCCGCAGTTCGCTTACAATGAGCAGTTCTTC.

This clonotype was picked up one time. For the CDR3, the DNA is TGTGCCAGCAGTCTCGCCGGGACAGGGGTAGACGAGCAGTACTTC. This codes for CASSLAGTGVDEQYF. V gene TRBV27 combines with J gene TRBJ2-7; 10 positions match TRBD1. Trimming at V came to 5 bases and at J to 5 bases, leaving 9 bases not matched to a gene. There are 15 residues in the CDR3. Germline CDR1 and CDR2: MNHEY and SMNVEV (reference sequence).

This clonotype was seen more than once but under ten times. The chain couples TRBV6-2 or TRBV6-3 to TRBJ2-4, with D possibly TRBD1 on 6 matching bases. V was clipped by 5 bases and J by 7 bases, with 6 bases between them. The CDR3 length is 11 residues. Germline V gene lookup returns CDR1 MNHEY and CDR2 SVGEGT. Here the CDR3 DNA reads TGTGCCAGCAGTAGGGGGAACATTCAGTACTTC. Translating it yields CASSRGNIQYF.

This clonotype was seen a handful of times. The chain joins TRBV28 to TRBJ1-2; D is perhaps TRBD1 (5 bases). Deletions cut 11 bases from V and 2 bases from J, with 18 bases between. Germline V gives CDR1 MDHEN, CDR2 SYDVKM. CDR3 length: 14 amino acids. The CDR3 loop reads CAAGFSDPNYGYTF. As DNA, the CDR3 is TGTGCCGCAGGGTTTTCCGACCCAAACTATGGCTACACCTTC.

The rearrangement joins TRBV5-8 to TRBJ2-2, with 12 bases lining up with TRBD2. V was clipped by 3 bases and J by 4 bases; unmatched bases: 4. CDR3 length: 16 residues. CDR1 is SGHTS, CDR2 YDEGEE, per germline. Here the CDR3 reads CASSSGLAGPTGELFF. CDR3 bases: TGTGCCAGCAGCTCAGGACTAGCGGGACCCACCGGGGAGCTGTTTTTT.

The V gene is TRBV19, the J gene TRBJ2-7; no reliable D call. Trimming left V 3 bases short and J 2 bases short, with 14 bases between. Germline V gene lookup returns CDR1 LNHDA and CDR2 SQIVND (reference sequence). This CDR3 spans 15 amino acids. This chain's CDR3 is CASSIRVEHPYEQYF. CDR3 DNA sequence: TGTGCCAGTAGTATCCGAGTGGAGCACCCCTACGAGCAGTACTTC.

This clonotype has at least ten counts. V usage is TRBV30 and J usage is TRBJ2-1; TRBD2 agrees at 8 bases. The CDR3 contains 15 residues. The germline CDR1 and CDR2 sequences are GTSNPN and SVGIG (reference sequence). V lost 0 bases to trimming and J lost 2 bases; unmatched junction nucleotides: 3. The CDR3 spells CAWSVIGRAYNEQFF. The CDR3 DNA reads TGTGCCTGGAGTGTGATCGGGAGGGCCTACAATGAGCAGTTCTTC.

This clonotype has a count of ten or more. The rearrangement links TRBV27 to TRBJ2-1, with 14 bases matching TRBD2. The V and J ends lost 6 bases and 7 bases, in that order; junction bases with no gene match: 8. Germline V lookup: CDR1 MNHEY, CDR2 SMNVEV (reference sequence). The CDR3 runs 16 residues. The CDR3: CASRVGWTSGRNEQFF. In nucleotides, the CDR3 is TGTGCCAGCAGGGTTGGTTGGACTAGCGGGAGGAATGAGCAGTTCTTC.

This clonotype was counted ten times or more. CDR3: CAISGVAGETRELFF. For the CDR3, the DNA is TGTGCCATCAGTGGAGTAGCGGGAGAGACAAGGGAGCTGTTTTTT. The rearrangement joins TRBV10-3 to TRBJ2-2, with 9 bases that match TRBD2. The germline V gene encodes CDR1 ENHRY and CDR2 SYGVKD. The CDR3 runs 15 residues. Trimming removed 4 bases from V and 9 bases from J; junction bases left unmatched: 9.

This clonotype has a handful of counts. This chain links TRBV7-3 with TRBJ2-2, with D possibly being TRBD1 (6 bases). Germline loops: CDR1 SGHTA, CDR2 FQGTGA. The V end lost 1 base, the J end lost 1 base, and 13 bases lay between the germline ends. The CDR3 is 17 residues long. CDR3 sequence: CASSLKGGSGNTGELFF. The CDR3 DNA sequence: TGTGCCAGCAGCTTAAAAGGGGGAAGCGGGAACACCGGGGAGCTGTTTTTT.

In its sample, this clonotype was seen many times. The chain has TRBV6-6 and TRBJ2-1, with D possibly being TRBD1 (6 bases). The CDR3 spans 16 residues. In germline, CDR1 is MNHNY, CDR2 SVGAGI (reference sequence). Trimming took off 2 bases at V and 7 bases at J, with 18 bases between the two ends. CDR3 DNA sequence: TGTGCCAGCAGTTACCTGTTATCACAGGGTGGGAATGAGCAGTTCTTC. Translation gives CASSYLLSQGGNEQFF.

The V gene is TRBV20-1, the J gene TRBJ2-7; D uncertain. Germline CDR1 reads DFQATT; CDR2 reads SNEGSKA (reference sequence). The CDR3 runs to 15 residues. Trimming removed 1 base at V and 1 base at J, with 14 bases between. The DNA of the CDR3 is TGCAGTGCTAGAGTCCGGGCTTCCCTTTCCTACGAGCAGTACTTC. This encodes CSARVRASLSYEQYF.

This clonotype was seen only a few times. The chain recombines TRBV7-2 with TRBJ2-5, with 10 bases lining up with TRBD2. CDR3 size: 16 residues. V gave up 2 bases and J gave up 0 bases; unmatched junction bases: 3. Germline CDR1 reads SGHTA; CDR2 reads FQGNSA. The CDR3 spells CASSLNLAGDQETQYF. DNA of the CDR3: TGTGCCAGCAGCTTAAACCTAGCGGGGGACCAAGAGACCCAGTACTTC.

This chain links TRBV7-6 with TRBJ2-7; 9 nucleotides line up with TRBD2. V shed 5 bases, J shed 3 bases, and the junction held 5 bases outside the gene matches. Germline assignment: CDR1 SGHVS and CDR2 FNYEAQ. The CDR3 is made up of 14 amino acids. In DNA form, the CDR3 reads TGTGCCAGCAGCCCAGCGACTAGCGGCTACGAGCAGTACTTC. It yields the protein CASSPATSGYEQYF. Based on the CDR3 plus reference TRBV7-6 and TRBJ2-7, the full variable domain is GAGVSQSPRYKVTKRGQDVALRCDPISGHVSLYWYRQALGQGPEFLTYFNYEAQQDKSGLPNDRFSAERPEGSISTLTIQRTEQRDSAMYRCASSPATSGYEQYFGPGTRLTVT.

This clonotype was seen a handful of times. This sequence joins TRBV12-3 or TRBV12-4 and TRBJ1-3, with D unresolved. The CDR3 loop spans 19 amino acids. V was cut by 3 bases and J by 0 bases, with 21 bases left in between. The CDR3 DNA sequence: TGTGCCAGCAGTTTGTCAGTGATTTTGGCCCGACGCTCTGGAAACACCATATATTTT. Its protein product is CASSLSVILARRSGNTIYF.

The sample holds a few counts of this clonotype. This rearrangement joins TRBV12-3 or TRBV12-4 to TRBJ2-2; TRBD2 aligns across 11 bases. V shed 0 bases and J 10 bases; nucleotides not matched to a gene: 10. The CDR3 spans 17 residues. The CDR3 sequence: CASSLALGGLAVQELFF. The CDR3 region has the DNA TGTGCCAGCAGTTTAGCGCTAGGGGGACTAGCGGTTCAGGAGCTGTTTTTT.

The genes are TRBV6-4 and TRBJ2-1; TRBD2 aligns across 10 bases. Germline values: CDR1 MRHNA, CDR2 SNTAGT. After removal of 6 bases from V and 8 bases from J, the junction contained 22 bases not matched to a gene. The CDR3 covers 19 residues. CDR3 coding DNA: TGTGCCAGCAGCAACTCTCCTCTCATACTAGCGGGATCCCACGATGAGCAGTTCTTC. Translating gives CASSNSPLILAGSHDEQFF.

The chain recombines TRBV28 with TRBJ2-7, with D perhaps matching TRBD2 (6 bases). CDR3 length: 17 residues. CDR1 MDHEN and CDR2 SYDVKM come from the germline V gene. Trimming stripped 4 bases from V and 4 bases from J, with 23 bases between. DNA of the CDR3: TGTGCCAGCAGTTCCCAAAGAAAAGGACTACCTATTTACGAGCAGTACTTC. It encodes CASSSQRKGLPIYEQYF.

There are a few counts of this clonotype. The J gene is TRBJ1-1, the V gene TRBV27, with TRBD1 matching 9 bases. The germline V gene encodes CDR1 MNHEY and CDR2 SMNVEV (reference sequence). The CDR3 runs to 13 residues. The V gene end was trimmed by 4 bases and the J gene end by 11 bases; junction bases not matched to a gene: 8. The CDR3 spells CASSWGQGISAFF. The CDR3 DNA reads TGTGCCAGCAGTTGGGGACAGGGAATTTCGGCTTTCTTT.

This clonotype came up many times. This chain links TRBV27 with TRBJ2-3, with D unclear. Germline V CDR1 and CDR2: MNHEY, SMNVEV (reference sequence). The V end was cut by 5 bases, the J end by 4 bases, with 13 bases between. CDR3 size: 14 residues. The CDR3 is CASSPMQAPDTQYF. Written as DNA, the CDR3 is TGTGCCAGCAGTCCGATGCAAGCACCAGATACGCAGTATTTT.

On this clonotype itself: A much larger clone lies a single base off, so this may be a read error. The chain joins TRBV6-2 or TRBV6-3 to TRBJ2-1; TRBD2 is a possible D gene (6 bases). V was trimmed by 5 bases and J by 5 bases, leaving 7 bases between them. The CDR3 sequence is 12 residues long. CDR1 and CDR2 (germline): MNHEY, SVGEGT. The CDR3 loop is CASSGGDNEQFF. The CDR3 DNA follows: TGTGCCAGCAGTGGCGGGGACAATGAGCAGTTCTTC.

This clonotype was counted a few times. The chain is built from TRBV9 and TRBJ2-1; D call uncertain. The CDR3 is made up of 12 amino acids. Germline values: CDR1 SGDLS, CDR2 YYNGEE. Deletions cut 0 bases from V and 10 bases from J, with 8 bases between. This chain's CDR3 is CASSVGTKEQFF. As DNA, the CDR3 is TGTGCCAGCAGCGTAGGGACCAAGGAGCAGTTCTTC. Filled out from reference TRBV9 and TRBJ2-1, the complete variable domain reads DSGVTQTPKHLITATGQRVTLRCSPRSGDLSVYWYQQSLDQGLQFLIQYYNGEERAKGNILERFSAQQFPDLHSELNLSSLELGDSALYFCASSVGTKEQFFGPGTRLTVL.

This clonotype has ten or more counts. As DNA, the CDR3 is TGTGCCAGCCTGGGGCCCCCGGGCACAGATACGCAGTATTTT. Encoded protein: CASLGPPGTDTQYF. The gene calls are TRBV28 and TRBJ2-3; D possibly corresponds to TRBD1 (5 bases). From germline, CDR1 is MDHEN and CDR2 SYDVKM. V lost 8 bases, J lost 1 base, and 13 bases lay in between. CDR3 length: 14 amino acids.